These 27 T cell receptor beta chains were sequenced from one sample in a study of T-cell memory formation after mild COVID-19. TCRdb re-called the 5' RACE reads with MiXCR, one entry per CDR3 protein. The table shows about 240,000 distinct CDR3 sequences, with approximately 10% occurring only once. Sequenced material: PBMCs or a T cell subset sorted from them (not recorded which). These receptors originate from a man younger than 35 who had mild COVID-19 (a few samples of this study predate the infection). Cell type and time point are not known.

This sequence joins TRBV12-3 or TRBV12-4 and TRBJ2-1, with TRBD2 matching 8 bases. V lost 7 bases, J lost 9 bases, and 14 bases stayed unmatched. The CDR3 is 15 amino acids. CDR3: CASTARGGIGGEQFF. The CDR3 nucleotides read TGTGCCAGCACCGCACGGGGGGGCATTGGGGGTGAGCAGTTCTTC.

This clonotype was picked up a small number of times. The CDR3 is CATSDARGSPSGTEAFF. CDR3 DNA: TGTGCCACCAGTGACGCCCGAGGGAGCCCCTCGGGCACTGAAGCTTTCTTT. V is TRBV24-1 and J is TRBJ1-1; no reliable D call. Germline values: CDR1 KGHDR, CDR2 SFDVKD. CDR3 length: 17 amino acids. Deletions cut 4 bases from V and 4 bases from J, with 21 bases between.

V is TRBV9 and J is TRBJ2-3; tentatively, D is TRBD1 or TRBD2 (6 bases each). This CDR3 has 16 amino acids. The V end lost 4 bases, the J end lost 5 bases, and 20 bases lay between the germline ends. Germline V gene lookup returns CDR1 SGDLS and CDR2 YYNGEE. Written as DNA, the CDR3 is TGTGCCAGCAGCCCCCGGGGGCCAAGGGAAGGAGATACGCAGTATTTT. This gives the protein CASSPRGPREGDTQYF.

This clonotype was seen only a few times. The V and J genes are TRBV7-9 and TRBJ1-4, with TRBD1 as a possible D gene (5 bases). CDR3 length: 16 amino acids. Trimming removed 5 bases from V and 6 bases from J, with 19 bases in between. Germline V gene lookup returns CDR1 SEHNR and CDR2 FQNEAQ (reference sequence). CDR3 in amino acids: CASSRRDRRVDEKLFF. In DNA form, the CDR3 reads TGTGCCAGCAGCAGACGGGACCGAAGGGTTGATGAAAAACTGTTTTTT.

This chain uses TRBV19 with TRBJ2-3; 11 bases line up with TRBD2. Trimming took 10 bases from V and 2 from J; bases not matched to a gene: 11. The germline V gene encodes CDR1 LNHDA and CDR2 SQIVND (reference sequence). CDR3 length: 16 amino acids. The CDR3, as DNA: TGTGCCACCCGCGCCGGGACTAGCGGATACACAGATACGCAGTATTTT. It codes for CATRAGTSGYTDTQYF.

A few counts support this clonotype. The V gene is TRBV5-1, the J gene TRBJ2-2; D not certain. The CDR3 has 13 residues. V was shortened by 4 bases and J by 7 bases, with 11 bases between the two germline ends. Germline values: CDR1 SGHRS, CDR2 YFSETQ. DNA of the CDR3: TGCGCCAGCAGCCGTGACGCTAACGGGGAGCTGTTTTTT. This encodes CASSRDANGELFF.

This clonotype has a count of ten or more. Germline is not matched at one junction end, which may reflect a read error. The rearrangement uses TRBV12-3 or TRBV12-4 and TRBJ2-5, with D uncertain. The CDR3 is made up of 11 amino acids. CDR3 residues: CASSLVETQYF. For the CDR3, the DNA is TGCGCCAGCAGCTTGGTAGAGACCCAGTACTTC.

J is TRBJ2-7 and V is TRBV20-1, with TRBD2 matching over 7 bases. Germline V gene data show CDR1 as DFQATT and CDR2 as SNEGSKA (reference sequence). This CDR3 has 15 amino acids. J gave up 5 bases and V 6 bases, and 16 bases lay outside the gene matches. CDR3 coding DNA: TGCAGTGCCCTACCCAGCGGGGACCCTCGGGACGAGCAGTACTTC. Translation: CSALPSGDPRDEQYF.

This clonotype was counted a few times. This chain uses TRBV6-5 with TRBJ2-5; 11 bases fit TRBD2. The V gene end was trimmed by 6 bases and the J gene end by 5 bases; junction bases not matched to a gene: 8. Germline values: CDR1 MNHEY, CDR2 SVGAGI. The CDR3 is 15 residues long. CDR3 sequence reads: CASSRLAGYGETQYF. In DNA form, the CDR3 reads TGTGCCAGCAGCCGACTAGCGGGGTATGGGGAGACCCAGTACTTC.

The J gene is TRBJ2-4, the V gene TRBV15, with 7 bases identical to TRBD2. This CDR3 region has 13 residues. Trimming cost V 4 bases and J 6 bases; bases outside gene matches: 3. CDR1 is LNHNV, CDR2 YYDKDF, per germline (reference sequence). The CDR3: CATSIGGGNIQYF. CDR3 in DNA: TGTGCCACCAGCATTGGGGGGGGAAACATTCAGTACTTC.

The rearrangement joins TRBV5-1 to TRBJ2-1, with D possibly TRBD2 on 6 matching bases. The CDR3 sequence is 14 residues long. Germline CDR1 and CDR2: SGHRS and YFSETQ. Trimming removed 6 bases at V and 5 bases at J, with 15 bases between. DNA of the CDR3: TGCGCCAGCAACCTGGGGGGTATCGACAATGAGCAGTTCTTC. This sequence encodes CASNLGGIDNEQFF.

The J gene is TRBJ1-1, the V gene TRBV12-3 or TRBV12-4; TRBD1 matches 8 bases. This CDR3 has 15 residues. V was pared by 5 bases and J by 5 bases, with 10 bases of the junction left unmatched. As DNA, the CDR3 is TGTGCCAGCAGTATCCCCAGGGGGCGCAGGACTGAAGCTTTCTTT. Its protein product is CASSIPRGRRTEAFF.

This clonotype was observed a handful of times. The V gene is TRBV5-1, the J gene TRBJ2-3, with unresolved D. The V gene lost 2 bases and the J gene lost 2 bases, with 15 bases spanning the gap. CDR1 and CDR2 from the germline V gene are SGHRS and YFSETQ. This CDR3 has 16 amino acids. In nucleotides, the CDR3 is TGCGCCAGCAGCTTTGGAATATCAGGAAACACAGATACGCAGTATTTT. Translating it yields CASSFGISGNTDTQYF.

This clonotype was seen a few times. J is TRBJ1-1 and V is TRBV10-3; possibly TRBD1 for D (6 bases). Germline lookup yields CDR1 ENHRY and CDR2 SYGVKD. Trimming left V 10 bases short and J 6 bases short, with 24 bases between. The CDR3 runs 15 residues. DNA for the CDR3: TGTGCCACCAGGGGAGGGGCTGGTTTTGAAGCTGAAGCTTTCTTT. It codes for CATRGGAGFEAEAFF.

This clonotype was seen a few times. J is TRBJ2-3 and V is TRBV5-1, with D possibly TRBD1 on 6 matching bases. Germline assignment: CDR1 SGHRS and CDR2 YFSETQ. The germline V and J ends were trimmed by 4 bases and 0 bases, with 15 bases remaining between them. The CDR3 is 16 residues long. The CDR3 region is CASSPSAQGSTDTQYF. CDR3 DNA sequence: TGCGCCAGCAGCCCGTCGGCCCAGGGGAGCACAGATACGCAGTATTTT.

CDR3 amino acids: CASSPRPFLGNRGEKLFF. The CDR3 coding sequence is TGCGCCAGCAGCCCCCGGCCTTTTCTCGGGAATCGGGGTGAAAAACTGTTTTTT. The chain uses TRBV4-1 and TRBJ1-4, with no clear D. The CDR3 extends over 18 amino acids. Germline V lookup: CDR1 MGHRA, CDR2 YSYEKL. Trimming left V 4 bases short and J 7 bases short, with 25 bases between.

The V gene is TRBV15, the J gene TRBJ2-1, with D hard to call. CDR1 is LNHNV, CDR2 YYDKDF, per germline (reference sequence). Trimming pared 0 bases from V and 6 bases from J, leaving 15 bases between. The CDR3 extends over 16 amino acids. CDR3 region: CATSRDWVVTTNEQFF. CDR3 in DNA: TGTGCCACCAGCAGAGATTGGGTGGTAACGACCAATGAGCAGTTCTTC.

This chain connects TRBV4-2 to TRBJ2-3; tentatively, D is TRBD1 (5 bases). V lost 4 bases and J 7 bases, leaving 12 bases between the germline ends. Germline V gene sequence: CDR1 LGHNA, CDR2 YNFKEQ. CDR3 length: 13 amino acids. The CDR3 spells CASSPLRGYTQYF. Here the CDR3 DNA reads TGTGCCAGCAGCCCCCTTAGGGGCTATACGCAGTATTTT.

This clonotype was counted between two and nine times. The CDR3 protein is CATALLGTQYF. In nucleotides, the CDR3 is TGTGCCACTGCCCTCCTGGGGACGCAGTATTTT. The gene calls are TRBV12-3 or TRBV12-4 and TRBJ2-3; D not resolved. The CDR3 length is 11 residues. Trimming removed 10 bases at V and 9 bases at J, with 14 bases between.

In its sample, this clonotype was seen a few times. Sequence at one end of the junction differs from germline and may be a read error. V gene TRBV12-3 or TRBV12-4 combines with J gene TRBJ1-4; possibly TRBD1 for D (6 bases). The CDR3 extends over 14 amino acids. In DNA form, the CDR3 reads TGTGCCAGCAGATTAGGACAGATTAATGAAAAACTGTTTTTT. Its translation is CASRLGQINEKLFF.

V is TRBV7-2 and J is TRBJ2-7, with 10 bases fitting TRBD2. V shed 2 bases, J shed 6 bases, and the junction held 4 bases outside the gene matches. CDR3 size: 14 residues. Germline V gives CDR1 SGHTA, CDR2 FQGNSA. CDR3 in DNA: TGTGCCAGCAGCTTACTAGCGGGGGCTCTCGAGCAGTACTTC. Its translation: CASSLLAGALEQYF.

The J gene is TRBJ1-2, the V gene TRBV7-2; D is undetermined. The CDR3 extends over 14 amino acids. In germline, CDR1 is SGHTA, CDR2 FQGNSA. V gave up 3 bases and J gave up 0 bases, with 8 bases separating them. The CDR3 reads CASSFYSANYGYTF. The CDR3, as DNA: TGTGCCAGCAGCTTTTATAGCGCTAACTATGGCTACACCTTC.

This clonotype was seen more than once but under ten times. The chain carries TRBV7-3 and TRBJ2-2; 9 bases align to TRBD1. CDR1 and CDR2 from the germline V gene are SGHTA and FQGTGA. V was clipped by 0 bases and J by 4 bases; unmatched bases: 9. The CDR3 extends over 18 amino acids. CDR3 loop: CASSLTPPGTGSTGELFF. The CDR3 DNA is TGTGCCAGCAGCTTAACCCCCCCCGGGACAGGGAGCACCGGGGAGCTGTTTTTT.

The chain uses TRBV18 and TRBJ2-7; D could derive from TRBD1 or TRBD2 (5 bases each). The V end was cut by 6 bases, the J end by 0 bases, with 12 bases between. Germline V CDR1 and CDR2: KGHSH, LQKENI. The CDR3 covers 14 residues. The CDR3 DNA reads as TGTGCCAGCTCCCAGCCAGGGAGCTCCTACGAGCAGTACGTC. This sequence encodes CASSQPGSSYEQYV.

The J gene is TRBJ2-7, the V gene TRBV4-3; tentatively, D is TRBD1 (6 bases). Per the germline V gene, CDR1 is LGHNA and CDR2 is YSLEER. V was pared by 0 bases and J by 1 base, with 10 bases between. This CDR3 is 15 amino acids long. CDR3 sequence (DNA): TGCGCCAGCAGCCAAGAGACAGGCCCATCCTACGAGCAGTACTTC. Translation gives CASSQETGPSYEQYF.

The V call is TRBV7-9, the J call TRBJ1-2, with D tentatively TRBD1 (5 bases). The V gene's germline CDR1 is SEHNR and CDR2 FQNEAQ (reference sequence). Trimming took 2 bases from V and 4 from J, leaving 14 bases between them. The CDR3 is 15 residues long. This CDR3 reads CASSLPRERGYGYTF. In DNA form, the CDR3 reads TGTGCCAGCAGCTTACCTCGGGAAAGGGGCTATGGCTACACCTTC.

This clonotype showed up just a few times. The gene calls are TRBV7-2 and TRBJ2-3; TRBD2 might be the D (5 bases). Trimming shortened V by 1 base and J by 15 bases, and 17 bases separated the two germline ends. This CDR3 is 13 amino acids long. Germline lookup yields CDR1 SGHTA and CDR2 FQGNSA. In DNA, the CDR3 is TGTGCCAGCAGCTTAGGGGTGGACGGGGTAGTCTATTTT. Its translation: CASSLGVDGVVYF. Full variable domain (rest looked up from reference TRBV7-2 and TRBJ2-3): GAGVSQSPSNKVTEKGKDVELRCDPISGHTALYWYRQSLGQGLEFLIYFQGNSAPDKSGLPSDRFSAERTGGSVSTLTIQRTQQEDSAVYLCASSLGVDGVVYFGPGTRLTVL.